A single sample gave rise to the 16 T cell receptor beta chains below, sequenced in a study of shared clonotypes between healthy human individuals. The method was immunoSEQ multiplex PCR; TCRdb's version includes in-frame clones alone and lacks a portion of them. Altogether about 1.1 million clones are present, about 80% being singletons, with the ten largest covering approximately 0.56%. Sequenced: memory CD4+ T cells from PBMCs. Subset of the sample: CD45RA-negative fraction. The receptors here all came from a man aged 18-30 years in good health. Some clones in this sample may be carry-over from other donors' samples.

The rearrangement joins TRBV2 to TRBJ1-2; D is ambiguous. The CDR3 runs to 11 residues. Germline values: CDR1 SNHLY, CDR2 FYNNEI. V was pared by 7 bases and J by 8 bases, with 11 bases between. The CDR3 sequence is CASTLGWGYTF. CDR3 DNA sequence: TGTGCCAGCACCCTCGGATGGGGCTACACCTTC.

By sample share, this clone is medium-sized. Additional DNA sequences in this sample encode the identical CDR3. The chain carries TRBV7-9 and TRBJ1-4; D is undetermined. The CDR3 has 14 residues. The V end was cut by 0 bases, the J end by 6 bases, with 8 bases between. Germline CDR1 SEHNR, CDR2 FQNEAQ (reference sequence). The CDR3 loop is CASSLAVVDEKLFF. CDR3 DNA: TGTGCCAGCAGCTTAGCCGTTGTGGATGAAAAACTGTTTTTT. The whole variable domain, filled in from reference TRBV7-9 and TRBJ1-4, reads DTGVSQNPRHKITKRGQNVTFRCDPISEHNRLYWYRQTLGQGPEFLTYFQNEAQLEKSRLLSDRFSAERPKGSFSTLEIQRTEQGDSAMYLCASSLAVVDEKLFFGSGTQLSVL.

In DNA form, the CDR3 reads TGTGCCAGCAGCCCAGGGACTCCCGTTACCGGGGAGCTGTTTTTT. It specifies CASSPGTPVTGELFF. The chain couples TRBV7-2 to TRBJ2-2; weak D call: TRBD2 (6 bases). CDR1 is SGHTA, CDR2 FQGNSA, per germline. V lost 5 bases and J 5 bases, leaving 15 bases between the germline ends. CDR3 size: 15 residues.

The chain couples TRBV2 to TRBJ1-5; D is uncertain. This CDR3 is built from 14 residues. Germline lookup yields CDR1 SNHLY and CDR2 FYNNEI. V was pared by 5 bases and J by 0 bases, with 8 bases between. The chain's CDR3 is CASSFLYSNQPQHF. The CDR3 DNA reads TGTGCCAGCAGTTTCCTTTATAGCAATCAGCCCCAGCATTTT.

The chain employs TRBV18 and TRBJ1-5; 7 nucleotides match TRBD1. With 2 bases clipped from V and 2 bases from J, the junction kept 3 bases outside the gene matches. CDR1 KGHSH and CDR2 LQKENI come from the germline V gene. The CDR3 length is 15 residues. CDR3 bases: TGTGCCAGCTCACCATTAGGACAGGGCAATCAGCCCCAGCATTTT. This sequence encodes CASSPLGQGNQPQHF.

J is TRBJ2-2 and V is TRBV28; 7 nucleotides line up with TRBD1. In germline, CDR1 is MDHEN, CDR2 SYDVKM. CDR3 length: 14 amino acids. J lost 1 base, V lost 8 bases, and 4 bases had no gene match. CDR3 loop: CASWTGQNTGELFF. CDR3 nucleotide sequence: TGTGCCAGCTGGACAGGACAGAACACCGGGGAGCTGTTTTTT.

This clone is a singleton in its sample. The CDR3 nucleotides read TGCGCCAGCAGCCGTGGGGCCTGGGAGACCCAGTACTTC. The encoded protein is CASSRGAWETQYF. The chain has TRBV4-3 and TRBJ2-5, with D possibly being TRBD1 (5 bases). V was shortened by 4 bases and J by 5 bases, with 11 bases between the two germline ends. This CDR3 contains 13 residues. Germline V lookup: CDR1 LGHNA, CDR2 YSLEER.

The V call is TRBV2, the J call TRBJ1-5, with 8 positions matching TRBD1. The V gene end was trimmed by 8 bases and the J gene end by 5 bases; junction bases not matched to a gene: 8. The CDR3 totals 14 residues. Germline CDR1 reads SNHLY; CDR2 reads FYNNEI. The CDR3 DNA sequence: TGTGCCAGCTGGAGTGGACAGGGCGATCAGCCCCAGCATTTT. It codes for CASWSGQGDQPQHF.

The rearrangement joins TRBV9 to TRBJ1-4; TRBD1 matches 7 bases. The CDR3 extends over 13 amino acids. V gave up 10 bases and J gave up 7 bases; unmatched junction bases: 10. Germline CDR1 and CDR2: SGDLS and YYNGEE. The CDR3 DNA sequence: TGTGCCCGCACTGACAGGGCGGGTGAAAAACTGTTTTTT. This gives the protein CARTDRAGEKLFF.

This chain joins TRBV18 and TRBJ2-4, with TRBD1 as a possible D gene (5 bases). There are 14 residues in the CDR3. Germline V gives CDR1 KGHSH, CDR2 LQKENI. The V end was cut by 2 bases, the J end by 9 bases, with 14 bases between. The CDR3 coding sequence is TGTGCCAGCTCACCAGCCTCCAGGGATGGCATTCAGTACTTC. Its protein is CASSPASRDGIQYF.

The gene calls are TRBV28 and TRBJ2-7; TRBD2 matches 7 bases. J was trimmed by 2 bases and V by 6 bases; bases with no gene match: 13. The CDR3 covers 16 residues. CDR1 is MDHEN and CDR2 is SYDVKM in the germline V gene. This chain's CDR3 is CASSSPGGGRAYEQYF. In nucleotides, the CDR3 is TGTGCCAGCAGCTCCCCGGGGGGTGGCCGAGCCTACGAGCAGTACTTC.

The chain joins TRBV6-1 to TRBJ2-3; TRBD1 is a possible D gene (6 bases). V shed 4 bases and J shed 1 base, with 6 bases lying between them. The CDR3 totals 13 residues. CDR1 is MNHNS and CDR2 is SASEGT in the germline V gene. The CDR3 loop is CASSAGGTDTQYF. CDR3 nucleotide sequence: TGTGCCAGCAGTGCAGGGGGCACAGATACGCAGTATTTT.

The rearrangement joins TRBV7-9 to TRBJ1-1; D call uncertain. Germline lookup yields CDR1 SEHNR and CDR2 FQNEAQ (reference sequence). Trimming stripped 1 base from V and 3 bases from J, with 12 bases between. The CDR3 is 15 residues long. The CDR3 nucleotides read TGTGCCAGCAGCTTAGTGAATAGGGTCGACACTGAAGCTTTCTTT. It encodes CASSLVNRVDTEAFF.

The chain is built from TRBV9 and TRBJ2-5; the match to TRBD1 covers 9 bases. This CDR3 comprises 16 residues. V lost 4 bases, J lost 1 base, and 8 bases stayed unmatched. Germline lookup yields CDR1 SGDLS and CDR2 YYNGEE. The chain's CDR3 is CASSPSGQGPQETQYF. DNA for the CDR3: TGTGCCAGCAGCCCAAGCGGACAGGGGCCCCAAGAGACCCAGTACTTC.

J is TRBJ2-5 and V is TRBV7-9, with D perhaps matching TRBD2 (6 bases). Germline V gene data show CDR1 as SEHNR and CDR2 as FQNEAQ (reference sequence). The CDR3 length is 13 residues. V was trimmed by 7 bases and J by 0 bases, leaving 9 bases between them. The CDR3 sequence: CASNRGYQETQYF. The CDR3 DNA follows: TGTGCCAGCAACCGGGGGTACCAAGAGACCCAGTACTTC.

The V gene is TRBV7-6, the J gene TRBJ2-2; 8 bases fit TRBD2. The CDR3 has 16 amino acids. V dropped 5 bases and J dropped 0; count of bases not matched to a gene: 5. CDR1 is SGHVS and CDR2 is FNYEAQ in the germline V gene. The CDR3 DNA sequence: TGTGCCAGCAGCATTTTAGCGGGAACGAACACCGGGGAGCTGTTTTTT. This sequence encodes CASSILAGTNTGELFF. Using reference TRBV7-6 and TRBJ2-2 for the parts outside the CDR3, the full variable domain is GAGVSQSPRYKVTKRGQDVALRCDPISGHVSLYWYRQALGQGPEFLTYFNYEAQQDKSGLPNDRFSAERPEGSISTLTIQRTEQRDSAMYRCASSILAGTNTGELFFGEGSRLTVL.